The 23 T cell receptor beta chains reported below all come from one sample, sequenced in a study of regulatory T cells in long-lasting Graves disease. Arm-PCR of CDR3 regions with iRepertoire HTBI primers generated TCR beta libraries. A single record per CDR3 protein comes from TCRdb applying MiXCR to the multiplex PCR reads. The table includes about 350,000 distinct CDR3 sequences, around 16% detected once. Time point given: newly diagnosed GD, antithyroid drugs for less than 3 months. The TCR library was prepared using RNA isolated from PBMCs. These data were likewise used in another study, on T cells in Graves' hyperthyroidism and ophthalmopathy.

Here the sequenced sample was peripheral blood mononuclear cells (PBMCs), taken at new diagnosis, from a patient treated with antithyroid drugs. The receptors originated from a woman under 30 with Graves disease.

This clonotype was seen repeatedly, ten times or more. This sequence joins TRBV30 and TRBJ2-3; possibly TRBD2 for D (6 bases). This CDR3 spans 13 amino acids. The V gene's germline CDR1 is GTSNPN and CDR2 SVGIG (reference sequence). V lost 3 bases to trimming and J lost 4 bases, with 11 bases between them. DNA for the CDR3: TGTGCCTGGAGGGGACTTTCTGCAGATACGCAGTATTTT. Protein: CAWRGLSADTQYF.

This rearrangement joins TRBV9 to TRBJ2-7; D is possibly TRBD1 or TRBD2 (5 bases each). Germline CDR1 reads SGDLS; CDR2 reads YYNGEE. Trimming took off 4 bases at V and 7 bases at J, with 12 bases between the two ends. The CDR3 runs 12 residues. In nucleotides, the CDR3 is TGTGCCAGCAGCCGGGACCTGGGTGAGCAGTACTTC. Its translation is CASSRDLGEQYF.

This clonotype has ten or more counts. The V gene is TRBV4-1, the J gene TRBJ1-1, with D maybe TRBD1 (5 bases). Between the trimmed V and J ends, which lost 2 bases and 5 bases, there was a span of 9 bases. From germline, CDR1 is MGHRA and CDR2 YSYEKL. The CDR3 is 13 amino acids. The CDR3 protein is CASSQKGLTEAFF. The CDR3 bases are TGCGCCAGCAGCCAAAAGGGGCTGACTGAAGCTTTCTTT.

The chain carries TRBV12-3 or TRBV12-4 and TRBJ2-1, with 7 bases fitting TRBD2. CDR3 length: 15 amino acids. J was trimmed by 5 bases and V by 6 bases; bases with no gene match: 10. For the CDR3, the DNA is TGTGCCAGCAGATCTCTGGGGGGGGGTAACAATGAGCAGTTCTTC. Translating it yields CASRSLGGGNNEQFF.

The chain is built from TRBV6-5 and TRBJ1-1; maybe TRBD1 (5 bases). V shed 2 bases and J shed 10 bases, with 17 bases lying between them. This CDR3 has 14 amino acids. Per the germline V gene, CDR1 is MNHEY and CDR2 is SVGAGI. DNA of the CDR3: TGTGCCAGCAGTTACACAGGCGACAACAGGATAGCTTTCTTT. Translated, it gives CASSYTGDNRIAFF.

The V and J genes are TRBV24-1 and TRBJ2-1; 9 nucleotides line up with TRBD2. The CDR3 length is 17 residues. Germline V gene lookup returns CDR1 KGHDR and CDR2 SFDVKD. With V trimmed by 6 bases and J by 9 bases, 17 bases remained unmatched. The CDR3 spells CATSPSAAGGRRSEQFF. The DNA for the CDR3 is TGTGCCACCAGTCCGTCGGCGGCGGGGGGGCGACGTAGTGAGCAGTTCTTC.

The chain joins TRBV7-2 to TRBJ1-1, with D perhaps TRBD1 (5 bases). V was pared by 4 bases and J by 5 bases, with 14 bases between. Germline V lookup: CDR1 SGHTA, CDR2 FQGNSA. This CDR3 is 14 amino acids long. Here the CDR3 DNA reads TGTGCCAGCAGCTGGGCAAGGGGCGGGACTGAAGCTTTCTTT. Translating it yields CASSWARGGTEAFF. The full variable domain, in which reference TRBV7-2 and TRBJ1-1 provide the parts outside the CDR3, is GAGVSQSPSNKVTEKGKDVELRCDPISGHTALYWYRQSLGQGLEFLIYFQGNSAPDKSGLPSDRFSAERTGGSVSTLTIQRTQQEDSAVYLCASSWARGGTEAFFGQGTRLTVV.

CDR3 DNA sequence: TGTGCCAGCGTATCGACGGCGGGACCCTACGAGCAGTACTTC. Translated: CASVSTAGPYEQYF. The genes are TRBV27 and TRBJ2-7, with D perhaps matching TRBD2 (6 bases). Deletions cut 8 bases from V and 2 bases from J, with 16 bases between. Germline V lookup: CDR1 MNHEY, CDR2 SMNVEV (reference sequence). The CDR3 totals 14 residues.

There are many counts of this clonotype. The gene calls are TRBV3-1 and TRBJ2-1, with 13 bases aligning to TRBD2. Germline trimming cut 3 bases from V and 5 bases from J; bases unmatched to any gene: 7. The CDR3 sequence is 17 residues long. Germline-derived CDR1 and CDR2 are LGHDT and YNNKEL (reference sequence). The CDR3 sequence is CASSHRLTSGRNNEQFF. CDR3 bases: TGTGCCAGCAGCCACCGTTTGACTAGCGGGAGGAACAATGAGCAGTTCTTC.

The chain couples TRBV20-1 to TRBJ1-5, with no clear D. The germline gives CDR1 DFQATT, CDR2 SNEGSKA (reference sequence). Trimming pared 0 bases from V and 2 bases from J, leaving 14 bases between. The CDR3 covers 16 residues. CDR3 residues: CSARDRYGFRNQPQHF. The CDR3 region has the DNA TGCAGTGCTAGAGATCGATACGGCTTTCGCAATCAGCCCCAGCATTTT.

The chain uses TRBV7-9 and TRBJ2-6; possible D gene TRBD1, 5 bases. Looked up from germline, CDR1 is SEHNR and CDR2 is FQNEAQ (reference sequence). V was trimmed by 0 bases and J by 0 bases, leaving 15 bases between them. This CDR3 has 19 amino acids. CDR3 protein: CASSLARLRQRSGANVLTF. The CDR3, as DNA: TGTGCCAGCAGCTTAGCGAGGCTACGACAGCGCTCTGGGGCCAACGTCCTGACTTTC.

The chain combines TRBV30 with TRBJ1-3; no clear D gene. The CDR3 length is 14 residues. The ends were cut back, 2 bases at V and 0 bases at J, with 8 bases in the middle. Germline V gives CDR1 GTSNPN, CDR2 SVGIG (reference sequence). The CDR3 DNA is TGTGCCTGGAGTAGAGCTAACTCTGGAAACACCATATATTTT. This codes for CAWSRANSGNTIYF.

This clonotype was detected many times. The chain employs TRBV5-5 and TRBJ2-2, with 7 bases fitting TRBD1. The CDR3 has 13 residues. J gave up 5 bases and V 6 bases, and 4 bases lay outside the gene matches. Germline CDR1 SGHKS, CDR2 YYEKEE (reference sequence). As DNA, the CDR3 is TGTGCCAGCACGGGACAGCCTACCGGGGAGCTGTTTTTT. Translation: CASTGQPTGELFF.

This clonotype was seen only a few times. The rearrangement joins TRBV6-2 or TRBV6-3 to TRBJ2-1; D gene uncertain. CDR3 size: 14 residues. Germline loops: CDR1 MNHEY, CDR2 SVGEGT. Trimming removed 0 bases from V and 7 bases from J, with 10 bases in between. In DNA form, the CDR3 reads TGTGCCAGCAGTTACTCTGGAGAAGTAAATGAGCAGTTCTTC. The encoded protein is CASSYSGEVNEQFF.

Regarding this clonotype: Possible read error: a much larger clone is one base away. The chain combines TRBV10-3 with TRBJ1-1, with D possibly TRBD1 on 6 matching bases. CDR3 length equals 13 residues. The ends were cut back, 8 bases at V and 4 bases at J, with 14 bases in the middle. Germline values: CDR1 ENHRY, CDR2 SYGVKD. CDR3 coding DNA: TGTGCCATCCGAGTCGGGGGCGGCACTGAAGCTTTCTTT. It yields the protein CAIRVGGGTEAFF.

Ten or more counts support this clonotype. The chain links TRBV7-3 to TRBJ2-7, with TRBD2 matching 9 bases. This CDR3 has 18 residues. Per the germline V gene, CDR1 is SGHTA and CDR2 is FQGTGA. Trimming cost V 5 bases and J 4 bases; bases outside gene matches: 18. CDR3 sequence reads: CASSPATRSLAGDYEQYF. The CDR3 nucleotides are TGTGCCAGCAGCCCAGCTACAAGATCCTTAGCGGGAGATTACGAGCAGTACTTC.

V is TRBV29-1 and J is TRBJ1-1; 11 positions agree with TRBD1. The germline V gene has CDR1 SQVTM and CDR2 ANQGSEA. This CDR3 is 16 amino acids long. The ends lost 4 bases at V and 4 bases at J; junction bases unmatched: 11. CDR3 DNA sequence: TGCAGCGTTGGTAGGACAGGGGGCCGTCGGGTCACTGAAGCTTTCTTT. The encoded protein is CSVGRTGGRRVTEAFF.

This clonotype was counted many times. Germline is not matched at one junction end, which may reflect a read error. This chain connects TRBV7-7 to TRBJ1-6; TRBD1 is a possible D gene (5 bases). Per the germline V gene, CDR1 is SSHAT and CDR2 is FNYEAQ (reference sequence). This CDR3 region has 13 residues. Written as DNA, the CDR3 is TGTGCTAGCAGCTTAGGTACAGGATCACCCCTCCACTTT. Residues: CASSLGTGSPLHF.

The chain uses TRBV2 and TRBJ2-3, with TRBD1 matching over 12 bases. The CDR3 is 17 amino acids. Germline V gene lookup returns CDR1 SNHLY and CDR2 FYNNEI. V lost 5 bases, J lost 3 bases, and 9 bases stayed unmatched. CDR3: CASSLSGTGGATDTQYF. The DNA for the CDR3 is TGTGCCAGCAGTTTGTCCGGGACAGGGGGCGCGACAGATACGCAGTATTTT.

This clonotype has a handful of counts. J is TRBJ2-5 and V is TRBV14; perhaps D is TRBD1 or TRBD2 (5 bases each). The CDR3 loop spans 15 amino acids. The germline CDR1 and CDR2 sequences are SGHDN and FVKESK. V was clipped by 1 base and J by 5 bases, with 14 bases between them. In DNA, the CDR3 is TGTGCCAGCAGCCAAGTCACGGGGCCCGGGGAGACCCAGTACTTC. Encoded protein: CASSQVTGPGETQYF.

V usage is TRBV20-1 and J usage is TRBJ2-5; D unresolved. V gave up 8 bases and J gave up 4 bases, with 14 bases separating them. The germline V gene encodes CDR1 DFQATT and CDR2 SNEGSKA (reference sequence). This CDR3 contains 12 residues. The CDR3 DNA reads TGCAGTATTCGGTACCGGTTAGAGACCCAGTACTTC. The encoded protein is CSIRYRLETQYF.

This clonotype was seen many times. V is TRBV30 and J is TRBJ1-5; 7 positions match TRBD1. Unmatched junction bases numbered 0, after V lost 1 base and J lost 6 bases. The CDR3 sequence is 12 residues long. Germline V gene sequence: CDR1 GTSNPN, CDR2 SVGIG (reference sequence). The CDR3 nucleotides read TGTGCCTGGAGTGACAGGGGTCAGCCCCAGCATTTT. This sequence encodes CAWSDRGQPQHF.

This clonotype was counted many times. The CDR3 bases are TGTGCCAGCAGCTTAGGGGGGGGGCGGAATGAGCAGTTCTTC. Protein: CASSLGGGRNEQFF. The chain carries TRBV11-2 and TRBJ2-1, with D possibly TRBD2 on 7 matching bases. V was pared by 1 base and J by 7 bases, with 11 bases between. CDR1 is SGHAT, CDR2 FQNNGV, per germline. The CDR3 contains 14 residues.